This TCR beta chain appears in the sequencing data of a study of neurological immune-mediated disorders. Via MiXCR, TCRdb re-called the 5' RACE reads, giving one row per CDR3 protein. The profile shows some 87,000 distinct CDR3 sequences, under 15% of them singletons. Indicated time point: longitudinal time-point 2. With 5 bases removed from V and 0 bases from J, the gap between germline ends came to 11 bases. This CDR3 contains 15 residues. Germline values: CDR1 SGHVS, CDR2 FQNEAQ. Sample share makes this clonotype medium-sized. The sample consisted of PBMCs. This TCR derives from a female donor with HTLV-1-associated myelopathy (HAM/TSP). The chain is built from TRBV7-8 and TRBJ2-4, with D tentatively TRBD2 (6 bases). The chain's CDR3 is CASSGRGIAKNIQYF. The CDR3 DNA follows: TGTGCCAGCAGCGGGCGGGGCATAGCCAAAAACATTCAGTACTTC.